In this sample, the clone carrying this T cell receptor beta chain turned up a few times. These data are taken from a study of human T cells and chemical hapten exposure. Looking at the study overall: The scalp of each patient received a weekly diphenylcyclopropenone dose for the full roughly 22-week study.

The study used a library that attached unique molecular identifiers to individual cDNA molecules. TCRdb recomputed calls from the RACE reads with MiXCR, one row per CDR3 protein. The sample lists more than 55,000 distinct CDR3 sequences; roughly 12% were seen once. Time point indicated: pre-sensitization, week 0. Treatment: therapeutic diphenylcyclopropenone sensitization with weekly scalp DPC. Suited to DPC and affected by alopecia, the donors ranged from 18 to 70 years old. The study extracted total RNA from unfractionated whole blood. Sequenced material: whole blood, taken in connection with sensitization to the hapten diphenylcyclopropenone (DPC). This receptor was taken from a middle-aged woman with alopecia areata. Some clones in this sample may be carry-over from other donors' samples.

CDR3 sequence: CASSFRSSGRQTQYF. CDR3 nucleotides: TGTGCCAGCAGCTTTCGATCTAGCGGGAGACAAACCCAGTACTTC. This sequence joins TRBV5-6 and TRBJ2-5; 10 bases match TRBD2. This CDR3 comprises 15 residues. Looked up from germline, CDR1 is SGHDT and CDR2 is YYEEEE. Trimming at V came to 2 bases and at J to 8 bases, leaving 9 bases not matched to a gene.